This TCR beta chain appears in the sequencing data of a study of shared clonotypes between healthy human individuals. Overall study findings and caveats: Represented diversity, genetic and exposure-history alike, was limited by few donors.

CDR1 and CDR2 (germline): SNHLY, FYNNEI. There are 11 residues in the CDR3. This clone was seen only once. The target antigen is unknown. Germline and junction disagree at one end, which may indicate a read error. Into CD45RA+ naive and CD45RA-negative memory subsets, the CD4+ cells were split. Per sorted-subset replicate PCR, input was approximately 0.2 ug DNA, representing about 30,000 T cell genomes. The method was immunoSEQ multiplex PCR; TCRdb's version includes in-frame clones alone and lacks a portion of them. The sample yields about 2,500,000 clones, around 90% seen once. The TCR sequence derives from a man aged 18-30 years in good health. Sequencing was carried out using naive CD4+ T cells sorted from blood. Described subset: CD45RA+ positively selected. The chain has TRBV2 and TRBJ2-3; either TRBD1 or TRBD2 may supply D (5 bases each). The CDR3 nucleotides are TGTGCCAGCAGTAGGGACGGTGGCCGACATTTT. Its translation: CASSRDGGRHF.